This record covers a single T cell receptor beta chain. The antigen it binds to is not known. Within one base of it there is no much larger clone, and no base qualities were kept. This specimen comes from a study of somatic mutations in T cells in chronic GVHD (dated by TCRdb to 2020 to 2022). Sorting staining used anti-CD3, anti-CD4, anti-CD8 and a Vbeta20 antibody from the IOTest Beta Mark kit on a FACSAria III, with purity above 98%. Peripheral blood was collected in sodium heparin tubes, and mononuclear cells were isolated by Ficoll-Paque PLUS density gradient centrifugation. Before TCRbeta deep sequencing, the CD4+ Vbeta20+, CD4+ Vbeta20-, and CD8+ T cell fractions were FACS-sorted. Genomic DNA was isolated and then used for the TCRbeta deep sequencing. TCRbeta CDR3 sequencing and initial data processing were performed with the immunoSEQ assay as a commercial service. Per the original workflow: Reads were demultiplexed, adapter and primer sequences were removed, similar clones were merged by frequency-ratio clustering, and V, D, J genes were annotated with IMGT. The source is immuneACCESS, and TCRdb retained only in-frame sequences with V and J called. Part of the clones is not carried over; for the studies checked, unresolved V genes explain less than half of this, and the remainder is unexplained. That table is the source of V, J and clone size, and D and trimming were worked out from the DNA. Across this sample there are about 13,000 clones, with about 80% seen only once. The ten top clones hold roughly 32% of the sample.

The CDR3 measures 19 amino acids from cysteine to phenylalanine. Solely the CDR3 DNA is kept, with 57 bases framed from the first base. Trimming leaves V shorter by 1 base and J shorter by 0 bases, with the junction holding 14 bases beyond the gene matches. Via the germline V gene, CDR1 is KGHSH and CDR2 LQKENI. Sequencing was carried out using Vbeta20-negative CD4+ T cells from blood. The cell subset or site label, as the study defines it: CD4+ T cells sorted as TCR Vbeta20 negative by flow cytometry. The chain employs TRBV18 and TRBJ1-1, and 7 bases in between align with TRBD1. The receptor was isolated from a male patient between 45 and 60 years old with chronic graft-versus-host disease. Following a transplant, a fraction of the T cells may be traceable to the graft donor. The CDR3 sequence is CASSPQGFDRVGLNTEAFF. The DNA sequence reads TGTGCCAGCTCACCACAAGGATTCGACAGGGTCGGTCTGAACACTGAAGCTTTCTTT.